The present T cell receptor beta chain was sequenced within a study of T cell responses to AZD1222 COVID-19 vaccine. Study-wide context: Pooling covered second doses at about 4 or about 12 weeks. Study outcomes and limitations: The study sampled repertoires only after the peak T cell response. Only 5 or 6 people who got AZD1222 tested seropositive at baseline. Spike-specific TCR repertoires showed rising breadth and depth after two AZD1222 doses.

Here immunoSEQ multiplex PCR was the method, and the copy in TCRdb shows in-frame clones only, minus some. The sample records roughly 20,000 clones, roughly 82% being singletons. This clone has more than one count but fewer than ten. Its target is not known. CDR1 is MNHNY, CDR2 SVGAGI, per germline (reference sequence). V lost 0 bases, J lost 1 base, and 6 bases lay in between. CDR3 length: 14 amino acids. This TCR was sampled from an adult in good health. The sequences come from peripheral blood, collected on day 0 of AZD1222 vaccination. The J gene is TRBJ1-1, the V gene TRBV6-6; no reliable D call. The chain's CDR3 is CASSYSSTNTEAFF. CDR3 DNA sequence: TGTGCCAGCAGTTACTCGTCCACGAACACTGAAGCTTTCTTT.